Each of the 2 T cell receptor beta chains below was sequenced from the same sample in a study of blood T cell repertoires in COVID-19. The protocol was immunoSEQ multiplex PCR, while the TCRdb copy is restricted to in-frame clones and leaves out a portion. The sample includes tens of thousands of clones, just under 85% of them seen just once. Material for sequencing was peripheral blood. Receptors were obtained from a man aged 45 to 65 with acute or convalescent COVID-19.

The gene calls are TRBV18 and TRBJ2-2, with 10 positions matching TRBD2. This CDR3 region has 17 residues. The V gene's germline CDR1 is KGHSH and CDR2 LQKENI. V lost 0 bases and J lost 3; bases outside the gene matches: 4. The CDR3 DNA sequence: TGTGCCAGCTCACCACCGAGTAGCGGGGGGTACACCGGGGAGCTGTTTTTT. Protein sequence: CASSPPSSGGYTGELFF.

The genes are TRBV19 and TRBJ2-5, with 11 positions matching TRBD1. The CDR3 has 16 amino acids. Germline V gives CDR1 LNHDA, CDR2 SQIVND (reference sequence). V dropped 4 bases and J dropped 5; count of bases not matched to a gene: 9. CDR3: CASSNGTGGLRETQYF. The CDR3 coding sequence is TGTGCCAGTAGTAACGGGACAGGGGGTTTGAGGGAGACCCAGTACTTC.